The text below deals with one TCR beta chain. Its antigen is as yet unknown. The data stem from a study of T cell responses to AZD1222 COVID-19 vaccine. Study-wide results and caveats: Donors were largely white British and mainly female; clonal diversity was possibly underestimated. Spike-specific TCR breadth and depth rose after two AZD1222 doses.

Trimming removed 5 bases from V and 0 bases from J, with 22 bases in between. Looked up from germline, CDR1 is SGHTA and CDR2 is FQGTGA. The CDR3 runs 18 residues. The method was immunoSEQ multiplex PCR; TCRdb's version includes in-frame clones alone and lacks a portion of them. Of just over 65,000 clones in the sample, roughly 87% were seen once. The clonotype comes from an adult in good health. The J gene is TRBJ1-2, the V gene TRBV7-3; a weak D match, TRBD1 (6 bases). The sample in question was peripheral blood, obtained on day 0 of AZD1222 vaccination. The CDR3 loop is CASSPQPGVTGSNYGYTF. The DNA for the CDR3 is TGTGCCAGCAGCCCGCAGCCGGGAGTGACAGGTTCTAACTATGGCTACACCTTC. Full variable domain (missing parts from reference TRBV7-3 and TRBJ1-2): GAGVSQTPSNKVTEKGKYVELRCDPISGHTALYWYRQSLGQGPEFLIYFQGTGAADDSGLPNDRFFAVRPEGSVSTLKIQRTERGDSAVYLCASSPQPGVTGSNYGYTFGSGTRLTVV.